This T cell receptor beta chain was sequenced for a study of T cell clonotyping in hematopoietic cell transplantation. Study-level information: Recipients' pretransplant samples followed cytoreduction.

Time point defined: recipient sample about 28 days before transplant, after cytoreduction. Points from the study as a whole: Few recipient clonotypes overlapped donors; over 95% were de novo at given depth. Pathologically expanded recipient clonotypes increased progressively from day 30 to day 180 as diversity fell.

As regards this clone: Its antigen is not identified.

V was cut by 6 bases and J by 6 bases, with 12 bases left in between. CDR1 and CDR2 (germline): MNHEY, SVGAGI. CDR3 size: 13 residues. The assay was immunoSEQ multiplex PCR, and TCRdb's table has in-frame clones only and misses some. In the table there are fewer than 8,500 clones, around 97% of which are singletons. The source was peripheral blood mononuclear cells, collected before stem cell transplant. The sequence was obtained from a man between 70 and 80 years old with acute myeloid leukemia. Some clones in this sample may be carry-over from other donors' samples. V gene TRBV6-5 combines with J gene TRBJ2-1; possibly TRBD1 for D (5 bases). The CDR3 nucleotides are TGTGCCAGCAGCCGGCCAGGGCCCAATGAGCAGTTCTTC. This sequence encodes CASSRPGPNEQFF.